This T cell receptor beta chain comes out of a study of Ad26.COV2.S vaccination and SARS-CoV-2 variants. About the study: Intramuscularly, Ad26.COV2.S was given either once or twice, 56 days apart.

Germline trimming cut 5 bases from V and 4 bases from J; bases unmatched to any gene: 12. Germline CDR1 SGHTA, CDR2 FQGNSA. The CDR3 loop spans 16 amino acids. Some clones are missing from TCRdb's copy, which holds only in-frame ones; the method was immunoSEQ multiplex PCR. The sample includes 350,000 to 450,000 clones, approximately 84% of them seen just once. Documented treatment: around 19 received Ad26.COV2.S at low or high dose, single or two shots; about 5 received placebo; per-sample allocation not given. After the first vaccine or placebo injection, samples were drawn on day 63. This person who donated was an adult of 18-55 years in Boston.

The receptor was derived from a person aged 18-60 years who received the Ad26.COV2.S COVID-19 vaccine or a placebo. The starting material was peripheral blood, obtained in a trial of Ad26.COV2.S vaccine versus placebo. The chain carries TRBV7-2 and TRBJ2-5, with TRBD1 matching over 8 bases. The CDR3 DNA reads as TGTGCCAGCAGCCCTTCCCACGGACAGGGAGGAGAGACCCAGTACTTC. Translating it yields CASSPSHGQGGETQYF.